This TCR beta chain originates from a study of control samples from healthy donors and cancer patients. Libraries were prepared by immunoSEQ multiplex PCR; TCRdb keeps only in-frame clonotypes and omits some of them. This sample carries just under 150,000 clones, about nine tenths of them seen once, and the ten largest clones take 3% to 3.5%. The CDR3 runs 12 residues. V shed 5 bases, J shed 5 bases, and the junction held 4 bases outside the gene matches. From germline, CDR1 is SQVTM and CDR2 ANQGSEA. The rearrangement links TRBV29-1 to TRBJ1-1; TRBD1 matches 8 bases. Sequenced input: blood. The TCR was taken from a man aged 25 to 40 in good health. In DNA form, the CDR3 reads TGCAGCGTTCAGGGGGCGCGTACTGAAGCTTTCTTT. This codes for CSVQGARTEAFF. The whole variable domain, remainder taken from reference TRBV29-1 and TRBJ1-1, is SAVISQKPSRDICQRGTSLTIQCQVDSQVTMMFWYRQQPGQSLTLIATANQGSEATYESGFVIDKFPISRPNLTFSTLTVSNMSPEDSSIYLCSVQGARTEAFFGQGTRLTVV.